This T cell receptor beta chain was captured by sequencing in a study of blood T cell repertoires in COVID-19. CDR1 and CDR2 from the germline V gene are SEHNR and FQNEAQ (reference sequence). This CDR3 comprises 15 residues. Trimming removed 1 base at V and 0 bases at J, with 9 bases between. Clinical histories supplied by participants themselves formed the basis of cohort assignment. TCRdb's copy holds only in-frame clones and misses some; the assay was immunoSEQ multiplex PCR. In the table there are about 100,000 clones, approximately 86% of which are singletons. Source material: PBMCs or T cells enriched from blood (not recorded which). V and J are TRBV7-9 and TRBJ1-1; unclear D gene. This clonotype originated in a woman between 45 and 65 years old who had recovered from COVID-19. The CDR3 is CASSLGRGMNTEAFF. CDR3 DNA sequence: TGTGCCAGCAGCTTAGGTCGGGGAATGAACACTGAAGCTTTCTTT.